This is a list of T cell receptor beta chains from one sample in a study of T cells in Graves' hyperthyroidism and ophthalmopathy. From the multiplex PCR reads, TCRdb called clonotypes with MiXCR, one entry per CDR3 protein. The repertoire has over 300,000 distinct CDR3 sequences, about 14% of them found once; the top ten carry roughly 11%. Sequencing was performed on blood. The receptors come from an older woman with Graves' hyperthyroidism. CDR3s include the opening cysteine and the closing phenylalanine or tryptophan. Fields, in order: J gene, V gene, clone size, D gene, CDR3 protein, CDR3 DNA. The D gene is left open where the match is weak. Only part of the rows carry a size: once, few, many, or a class if the clone is expanded.

j_gene: TRBJ2-1
v_gene: TRBV6-6
abundance: -
d_gene: TRBD2
CDR3aa: CASSYSGQRERDEQFF
CDR3nt: TGTGCCAGCAGTTACTCAGGACAGCGGGAGCGTGATGAGCAGTTCTTC

j_gene: TRBJ2-3
v_gene: TRBV3-1
abundance: many
d_gene: -
CDR3aa: CASSPDRVADTQYF
CDR3nt: TGTGCCAGCAGCCCCGACCGTGTGGCCGATACGCAGTATTTT

j_gene: TRBJ1-6
v_gene: TRBV5-1
abundance: many
d_gene: -
CDR3aa: CASTNYFRDPRRLSPLHF
CDR3nt: TGCGCCAGCACCAACTATTTCCGGGACCCTAGACGATTATCACCCCTCCACTTT

j_gene: TRBJ2-3
v_gene: TRBV11-2
abundance: few
d_gene: TRBD2
CDR3aa: CASSSSGTSAHTDTQYF
CDR3nt: TGTGCCAGCAGCTCCTCCGGGACTAGCGCCCACACAGATACGCAGTATTTT

j_gene: TRBJ2-3
v_gene: TRBV3-1
abundance: many
d_gene: TRBD2
CDR3aa: CASSFAGGGADTQYF
CDR3nt: TGTGCCAGCAGCTTTGCGGGAGGTGGAGCAGATACGCAGTATTTT

j_gene: TRBJ1-2
v_gene: TRBV6-5
abundance: many
d_gene: -
CDR3aa: CASSYSGATNYGYTF
CDR3nt: TGTGCCAGCAGTTACTCGGGGGCGACGAACTATGGCTACACCTTC

j_gene: TRBJ2-7
v_gene: TRBV7-8
abundance: many
d_gene: TRBD2
CDR3aa: CASSRLAGLGGGSYEQYF
CDR3nt: TGTGCCAGCAGCCGACTAGCGGGGTTGGGAGGTGGCTCCTACGAGCAGTACTTC

j_gene: TRBJ2-3
v_gene: TRBV2
abundance: many
d_gene: -
CDR3aa: CASTRAGDTQYF
CDR3nt: TGTGCCAGCACGAGGGCAGGCGATACGCAGTATTTT

j_gene: TRBJ2-5
v_gene: TRBV3-1
abundance: -
d_gene: TRBD2
CDR3aa: CASLLAGVTETQYF
CDR3nt: TGTGCCAGCCTTCTAGCGGGAGTGACAGAGACCCAGTACTTC

j_gene: TRBJ1-4
v_gene: TRBV2
abundance: many
d_gene: TRBD1
CDR3aa: CASRQTGGVYEKLFF
CDR3nt: TGTGCCAGCAGACAGACAGGGGGCGTCTATGAAAAACTGTTTTTT

j_gene: TRBJ2-3
v_gene: TRBV7-9
abundance: many
d_gene: TRBD2
CDR3aa: CASSRPGGSTDTQYF
CDR3nt: TGTGCCAGCAGCCGACCCGGGGGGAGCACAGATACGCAGTATTTT

j_gene: TRBJ2-1
v_gene: TRBV11-3
abundance: many
d_gene: -
CDR3aa: CASSSFFNEQFF
CDR3nt: TGTGCCAGCAGCTCTTTCTTCAATGAGCAGTTCTTC

j_gene: TRBJ2-7
v_gene: TRBV15
abundance: many
d_gene: TRBD1
CDR3aa: CATSRDMGQNYEQYF
CDR3nt: TGTGCCACCAGCAGAGATATGGGACAGAACTACGAGCAGTACTTC

j_gene: TRBJ1-5
v_gene: TRBV19
abundance: -
d_gene: -
CDR3aa: CASSSVGQGNQPQHF
CDR3nt: TGTGCCAGTAGTTCTGTCGGGCAGGGCAATCAGCCCCAGCATTTT

j_gene: TRBJ2-5
v_gene: TRBV12-5
abundance: many
d_gene: -
CDR3aa: CASGVDGRQETQYF
CDR3nt: TGTGCTAGTGGGGTCGACGGAAGGCAAGAGACCCAGTACTTC

j_gene: TRBJ2-5
v_gene: TRBV20-1
abundance: -
d_gene: TRBD2
CDR3aa: CSARDSLAGAYQETKYF
CDR3nt: TGCAGTGCTAGAGATTCACTAGCGGGGGCGTACCAAGAGACCAAGTACTTC

j_gene: TRBJ1-1
v_gene: TRBV19
abundance: -
d_gene: -
CDR3aa: CASSIPWPGATEAFF
CDR3nt: TGTGCCAGTAGTATACCCTGGCCGGGGGCGACTGAAGCTTTCTTT

j_gene: TRBJ2-5
v_gene: TRBV5-6
abundance: few
d_gene: -
CDR3aa: CASSSAVPATQYF
CDR3nt: TGTGCCAGCAGCTCGGCGGTACCAGCGACCCAGTACTTC

j_gene: TRBJ2-7
v_gene: TRBV2
abundance: many
d_gene: -
CDR3aa: CASSLRQREPPYEQYF
CDR3nt: TGTGCCAGCAGTCTTCGACAAAGGGAACCGCCCTACGAGCAGTACTTC

j_gene: TRBJ2-1
v_gene: TRBV24-1
abundance: many
d_gene: -
CDR3aa: CATSDSLPGRSYNEQFF
CDR3nt: TGTGCCACCAGTGATAGCCTCCCAGGGCGCTCCTACAATGAGCAGTTCTTC

j_gene: TRBJ2-5
v_gene: TRBV19
abundance: few
d_gene: -
CDR3aa: CASSIATRRGETQYF
CDR3nt: TGTGCCAGTAGTATAGCAACCCGGCGCGGGGAGACCCAGTACTTC

j_gene: TRBJ2-3
v_gene: TRBV9
abundance: -
d_gene: -
CDR3aa: CASSVDQGPDTQYF
CDR3nt: TGTGCCAGCAGCGTTGACCAGGGGCCAGATACGCAGTATTTT